The text below deals with one T cell receptor (beta chain). Only in-frame clones appear in the TCRdb table, and some are missing; sequencing was by immunoSEQ multiplex PCR. The sample has about 130,000 clones, about nine tenths seen once. CDR1 SGHVS and CDR2 FNYEAQ come from the germline V gene. After removal of 3 bases from V and 2 bases from J, the junction contained 5 bases not matched to a gene. The CDR3 contains 17 residues. This record comes from a study of control samples from healthy donors and cancer patients. This TCR derives from a woman aged 45-65 years in good health. Sequenced sample: blood. The chain joins TRBV7-6 to TRBJ2-5; 14 positions match TRBD2. DNA of the CDR3: TGTGCCAGCAGCTTGGGACTAGCGGGGGCCAAACAAGAGACCCAGTACTTC. Translated, it gives CASSLGLAGAKQETQYF.